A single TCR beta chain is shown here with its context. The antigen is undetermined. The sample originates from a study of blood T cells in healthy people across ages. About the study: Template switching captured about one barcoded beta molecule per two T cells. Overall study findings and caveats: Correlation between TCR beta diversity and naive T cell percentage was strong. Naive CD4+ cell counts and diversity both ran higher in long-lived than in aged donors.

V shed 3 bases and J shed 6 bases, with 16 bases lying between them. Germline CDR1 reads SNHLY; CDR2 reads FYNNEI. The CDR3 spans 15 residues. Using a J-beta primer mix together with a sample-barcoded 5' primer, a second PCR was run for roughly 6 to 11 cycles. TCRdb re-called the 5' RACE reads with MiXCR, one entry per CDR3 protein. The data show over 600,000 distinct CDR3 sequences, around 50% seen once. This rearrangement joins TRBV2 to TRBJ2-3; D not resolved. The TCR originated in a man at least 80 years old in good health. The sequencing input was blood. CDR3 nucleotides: TGTGCCAGCAGTGACGTCGCCACCGGAAGGGATACGCAGTATTTT. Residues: CASSDVATGRDTQYF.